This paragraph covers one T cell receptor beta chain sequence. Antigen specificity is unknown. At the end of about 10 days of culture, CD4+ T cells were isolated. According to PCR results, the person was infected with SARS-CoV-2 between March and December 2020. Either the mRNA-1273 or the BNT162b2 vaccine was given to participants as two doses. The data belong to a study of vaccination effects on CD4 cells after COVID-19. About the research overall: The patients, a few convalescent individuals, were sampled early and late after vaccination. Points from the study as a whole: Marked clonal contraction was seen in infection- and vaccine-induced clones late after vaccination.

Assay used: immunoSEQ multiplex PCR; TCRdb lists only in-frame clones, some missing. The sample lists around 50,000 clones, over 60% seen once, with roughly 5.4% in the top ten. The input for sequencing was CD4+ T cells from PBMCs cultured without peptide, taken after COVID-19 vaccination. This receptor was identified in a human donor who had a prior SARS-CoV-2 infection.

CDR3 sequence (DNA): TGTGCCAGCAGCTTAATGGAGGGGATGCCGTACAATGAGCAGTTCTTC. As protein: CASSLMEGMPYNEQFF. V gene TRBV7-3 combines with J gene TRBJ2-1; D may be TRBD2 (6 bases). Trimming stripped 1 base from V and 4 bases from J, with 14 bases between. The germline V gene encodes CDR1 SGHTA and CDR2 FQGTGA. This CDR3 spans 16 amino acids.